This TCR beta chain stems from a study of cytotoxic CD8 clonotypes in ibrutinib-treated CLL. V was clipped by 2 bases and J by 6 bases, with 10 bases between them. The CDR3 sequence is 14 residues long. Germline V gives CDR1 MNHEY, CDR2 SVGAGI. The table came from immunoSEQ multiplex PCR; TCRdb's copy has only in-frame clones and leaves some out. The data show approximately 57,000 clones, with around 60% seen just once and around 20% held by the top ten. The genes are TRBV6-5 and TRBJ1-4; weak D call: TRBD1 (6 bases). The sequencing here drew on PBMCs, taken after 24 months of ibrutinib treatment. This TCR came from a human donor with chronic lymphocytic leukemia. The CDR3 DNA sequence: TGTGCCAGCAGTTACGGGGGGCGACATGAAAAACTGTTTTTT. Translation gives CASSYGGRHEKLFF.